A selection of T cell receptor beta chains follows, all from one sample in a study of shared clonotypes between healthy human individuals. TCRdb keeps only in-frame clones here, not all; method: immunoSEQ multiplex PCR. Of about 2.1 million clones in the sample, 93% were seen once. The sequenced sample was naive CD8+ T cells from PBMCs. These receptors were taken from a young man in good health. Some clones in this sample may be carry-over from other donors' samples. Each CDR3 is given with its conserved first and last residue. Fields, in order: clone size, J gene, V gene, CDR3 length, D gene, CDR3 protein, CDR3 DNA. The D gene is left open where the match is weak. Rows may omit the clone size; those that give it use once, few, many or a size class.

size: -
J: TRBJ2-3
V: TRBV27
length: 14
D: TRBD2
CDR3: CASGRSGTTDTQYF
DNA: TGTGCCAGCGGGCGTAGCGGGACCACAGATACGCAGTATTTT

size: -
J: TRBJ2-3
V: TRBV5-1
length: 13
D: -
CDR3: CASTFTSTDTQYF
DNA: TGCGCCAGCACCTTTACTAGCACAGATACGCAGTATTTT

size: -
J: TRBJ1-4
V: TRBV19
length: 13
D: -
CDR3: CASSLRVNEKLFF
DNA: TGTGCCAGTAGTCTTCGTGTAAATGAAAAACTGTTTTTT

size: -
J: TRBJ1-1
V: TRBV5-6
length: 12
D: -
CDR3: CASSKGWLEAFF
DNA: TGTGCCAGCAGCAAAGGCTGGCTTGAAGCTTTCTTT

size: -
J: TRBJ2-5
V: TRBV6-1
length: 14
D: -
CDR3: CASEVRGGGKTQYF
DNA: TGTGCCAGCGAAGTAAGAGGTGGGGGGAAGACCCAGTACTTC

size: -
J: TRBJ1-4
V: TRBV28
length: 19
D: TRBD1
CDR3: CASRITLWPTGTTNEKLFF
DNA: TGTGCCAGCCGCATCACCCTCTGGCCGACAGGGACAACTAATGAAAAACTGTTTTTT

size: -
J: TRBJ2-7
V: TRBV28
length: 16
D: TRBD2
CDR3: CASSLSPVLAGGEQYF
DNA: TGTGCCAGCAGTTTATCCCCCGTCCTAGCGGGAGGCGAGCAGTACTTC

size: -
J: TRBJ2-2
V: TRBV4-1
length: 14
D: -
CDR3: CASSRGPNTGELFF
DNA: TGCGCCAGCAGCCGGGGACCTAACACCGGGGAGCTGTTTTTT

size: -
J: TRBJ2-7
V: TRBV7-2
length: 14
D: -
CDR3: CASSLVTSIHEQYF
DNA: TGTGCCAGCAGCTTAGTCACTAGCATCCACGAGCAGTACTTC

size: once
J: TRBJ1-4
V: TRBV15
length: 19
D: -
CDR3: CATSRDRNVKLATNEKLFF
DNA: TGTGCCACCAGCAGAGATAGAAACGTAAAGCTAGCAACTAATGAAAAACTGTTTTTT

size: -
J: TRBJ2-7
V: TRBV25-1
length: 11
D: -
CDR3: CASSEQGQQYF
DNA: TGTGCCAGCAGTGAACAAGGCCAGCAGTACTTC

size: -
J: TRBJ1-1
V: TRBV11-3
length: 13
D: -
CDR3: CASSLSRASEAFF
DNA: TGTGCCAGCAGCTTATCTCGCGCTAGTGAAGCTTTCTTT

size: once
J: TRBJ2-7
V: TRBV6-5
length: 14
D: -
CDR3: CASSERHGSYEQYF
DNA: TGTGCCAGCAGTGAGAGACATGGATCCTACGAGCAGTACTTC

size: -
J: TRBJ2-7
V: TRBV7-2
length: 13
D: -
CDR3: CASSLERGNEQYF
DNA: TGTGCCAGCAGCTTAGAGAGGGGGAACGAGCAGTACTTC

size: -
J: TRBJ1-5
V: TRBV28
length: 14
D: -
CDR3: CASSSPQGNQPQHF
DNA: TGTGCCAGCAGCTCCCCTCAGGGGAATCAGCCCCAGCATTTT

size: -
J: TRBJ2-2
V: TRBV4-3
length: 14
D: -
CDR3: CASSQGFNTGELFF
DNA: TGCGCCAGCAGCCAGGGGTTTAACACCGGGGAGCTGTTTTTT

size: -
J: TRBJ2-1
V: TRBV4-3
length: 17
D: TRBD2
CDR3: CASSQEAGLANYNEQFF
DNA: TGCGCCAGCAGCCAAGAGGCGGGACTAGCGAACTACAATGAGCAGTTCTTC

size: -
J: TRBJ2-5
V: TRBV28
length: 14
D: TRBD1
CDR3: CASSLGTDQETQYF
DNA: TGTGCCAGCAGTTTAGGGACAGATCAAGAGACCCAGTACTTC

size: once
J: TRBJ2-3
V: TRBV13
length: 17
D: TRBD2
CDR3: CASSPTTLREFPDTQYF
DNA: TGTGCCAGCAGCCCCACAACTTTGCGGGAGTTCCCAGATACGCAGTATTTT

size: -
J: TRBJ2-1
V: TRBV9
length: 17
D: TRBD2
CDR3: CASSVDESGRVHNEQFF
DNA: TGTGCCAGCAGCGTAGACGAGAGCGGGAGGGTCCACAATGAGCAGTTCTTC

size: -
J: TRBJ1-1
V: TRBV27
length: 14
D: -
CDR3: CASSSGGPNTEAFF
DNA: TGTGCCAGCAGTTCCGGGGGGCCGAACACTGAAGCTTTCTTT

size: -
J: TRBJ2-3
V: TRBV27
length: 15
D: -
CDR3: CASSLWGQPTDTQYF
DNA: TGTGCCAGCAGTTTATGGGGCCAACCCACAGATACGCAGTATTTT

size: -
J: TRBJ2-5
V: TRBV7-8
length: 15
D: TRBD2
CDR3: CASISGTSGQETQYF
DNA: TGTGCCAGCATCAGTGGGACTAGCGGACAAGAGACCCAGTACTTC

size: -
J: TRBJ2-1
V: TRBV28
length: 19
D: TRBD2
CDR3: CASSLVIGREGLSYNEQFF
DNA: TGTGCCAGCAGTTTAGTTATCGGGCGGGAGGGCCTTAGCTACAATGAGCAGTTCTTC

size: -
J: TRBJ2-5
V: TRBV2
length: 14
D: -
CDR3: CASSRTGGKETQYF
DNA: TGTGCCAGCAGCCGTACCGGAGGTAAAGAGACCCAGTACTTC

size: once
J: TRBJ2-5
V: TRBV27
length: 17
D: -
CDR3: CASSSLRGSSFQETQYF
DNA: TGTGCCAGCAGTTCCCTTCGGGGGAGTTCCTTTCAAGAGACCCAGTACTTC

size: -
J: TRBJ2-2
V: TRBV2
length: 15
D: -
CDR3: CASSETPVDPGELFF
DNA: TGTGCCAGCAGTGAAACTCCAGTGGACCCCGGGGAGCTGTTTTTT

size: -
J: TRBJ1-1
V: TRBV5-1
length: 18
D: TRBD1
CDR3: CASSPGQGAPYLNTEAFF
DNA: TGCGCCAGCAGCCCGGGACAGGGGGCCCCTTACCTGAACACTGAAGCTTTCTTT

size: -
J: TRBJ1-3
V: TRBV27
length: 13
D: -
CDR3: CASSDRFGNTIYF
DNA: TGTGCCAGTTCGGACAGATTCGGAAACACCATATATTTT

size: once
J: TRBJ2-1
V: TRBV18
length: 14
D: TRBD2
CDR3: CASSHRLADNEQFF
DNA: TGTGCCAGCTCTCACAGACTAGCGGACAATGAGCAGTTCTTC